This T cell receptor beta chain was captured by sequencing in a study of tumor-infiltrating lymphocytes in primary liver carcinoma (dated by TCRdb to about 2017). About the study as a whole: Surgical resection was performed in China between 2015 and March 2016 on a few patients with histopathologically diagnosed primary liver carcinoma. Hepatocellular carcinoma (four) or combined HCC and intrahepatic cholangiocarcinoma (one) was present in the five patients, who were three men and two women aged 30 to 69 years. The five patients had tumors of stage T1-T3 N0M0, with maximum diameters ranging from about 4 to 11 cm. Samples yielded roughly 3.65 to 7.5 million productive TCRbeta reads; read depth did not differ significantly between tissue types. For each liver tumor, the study sampled five regions along with adjacent normal tissue and blood, and applied TCRbeta repertoire sequencing, expression microarrays and whole-exome sequencing. A total of around 35 specimens from 5 patients went through TCRbeta repertoire sequencing, namely 25 tumor regions, 5 adjacent noncancerous liver tissues and 5 peripheral blood samples. Technical replicate repertoires showed high reproducibility, with mean shared-clone rates about 0.92 and correlation coefficients above 0.98. Results the study describes overall, beyond this receptor: Because only the TCR beta chain was sequenced and unpaired alpha chains were not captured, true repertoire diversity is likely underestimated. Only five patients were included in the study, and the authors note that the findings should be validated in a larger study. Since the samples were bulk and unsorted, there was no way to compare CD4+ and CD8+ T cell repertoires. The top 250 clones accounted for a significantly greater share of the repertoire in tumors than in blood (p = 0.039). Repertoire overlap was higher between tumor regions (mean around 35%) than tumor-adjacent (approximately 17%) or tumor-blood (approximately 15%) pairs, consistent with antigen-driven expansion.

Blood RNA was extracted from unsorted whole blood with TRIzol reagent; germline DNA came from the DNeasy Blood & Tissue kit. Chronic HBV infection was present in the patients, and the patients were treatment-naive at sampling. Roughly 4 milliliters of peripheral blood were collected into K2EDTA tubes before surgery. Per the germline V gene, SGHTA is the CDR1 and FQGNSA is the CDR2. Ends trimmed: V by 1 base, J by 7 bases; bases unmatched to a gene: 4. The CDR3 goes from the cysteine to the phenylalanine over 15 residues. The sequence is cut down to CDR3 DNA, 45 bases in frame from base 1. TCRbeta-specific cDNA was reverse-transcribed from about 0.45 ug total RNA using a constant-region primer and ProtoScript II reverse transcriptase. The TCRbeta libraries were prepared through three rounds of nested multiplex PCR following a slightly modified ARM-PCR procedure. Each of the first two PCR rounds ran for 9 to 10 cycles using multiplex TRBV1-TRBV30 forward primers together with a Cbeta reverse primer. Sample barcodes and Illumina adapters were attached in a final 25-cycle PCR using Deep VentR polymerase. Before sequencing, amplicons of 200-500 bp were purified from gel using a QIAquick gel extraction kit. TCRbeta amplicons were sequenced on an Illumina HiSeq 2500 with 250-bp paired-end reads. On the authors' methods: Quality trimming of reads was performed with Trimmomatic v0.33, and paired reads were merged with FLASH v1.2.11 so that full CDR3 sequences could be recovered. V, D and J germline segments were assigned to the rearranged TCRbeta sequences by MiGEC v1.2.1b. Clonotype statistics, along with Shannon-Wiener diversity indices, were calculated using VDJtools v1.0.0. Except for diversity analysis, only each sample's 250 most abundant clonotypes were used in subsequent analyses to reduce sampling bias. TCRdb redid the processing of the public reads, applying fastp at Q25 and MiXCR, and retained in-frame beta chains. Records with the same CDR3 protein are collapsed into one entry carrying the most frequent genes and DNA. The V and J calls and clone size come from TCRdb's table, not from the authors' own analysis. The sample contains over 250,000 distinct CDR3 sequences, around three fifths of them found a single time. Clones ranked in the top ten supply approximately 15% of the sample.

A remark on this clonotype: Its binding antigen is unknown. No base quality information exists; no much larger clone differs at one position.

Specimen: peripheral blood. This sequence originates from a woman in her 30s with primary liver carcinoma and hepatitis B virus infection. The chain is encoded by TRBV7-2 joined to TRBJ2-1; TRBD2 lines up with 10 middle nucleotides. The CDR3 sequence is CASSLVVTSGNEQFF. The nucleotide sequence is TGTGCCAGCAGCTTAGTTGTGACTAGCGGGAATGAGCAGTTCTTC.